A single sample gave rise to the 31 T cell receptor beta chains below, sequenced in a study of T cells in Graves' hyperthyroidism and ophthalmopathy. The source material, RNA transcripts, was used to amplify TCR beta CDR3 regions. HTBI primers were the set used in a first-round RT-PCR of the TCR CDR3. TCRdb used MiXCR to reprocess the multiplex PCR reads, holding one entry per CDR3 protein. The table has 300,000 to 450,000 distinct CDR3 sequences, 25% seen once. The sample was blood. The receptors come from a man aged 45-65 years with Graves' hyperthyroidism.

This clonotype was detected a few times. The chain joins TRBV14 to TRBJ2-7; no definite D call. The CDR3 spans 15 residues. CDR1 and CDR2 (germline): SGHDN, FVKESK. The V end was cut by 0 bases, the J end by 1 base, with 10 bases between. CDR3 region: CASSQEPGPSYEQYF. In nucleotides, the CDR3 is TGTGCCAGCAGCCAAGAACCCGGCCCTTCCTACGAGCAGTACTTC.

Worth noting for this clonotype: A clone one base away is much larger, so this may be a read error. The rearrangement uses TRBV28 and TRBJ2-1; the D gene is possibly TRBD1 (5 bases). V lost 2 bases and J lost 0, with 8 bases in between. In germline, CDR1 is MDHEN, CDR2 SYDVKM. The CDR3 loop spans 15 amino acids. In DNA form, the CDR3 reads TGTGCCAGCAGTTTAGGGGCGGTCTCCTACAATGAGCAGTTCTTC. Its translation: CASSLGAVSYNEQFF.

There are a few counts of this clonotype. The genes are TRBV5-6 and TRBJ1-5; D is ambiguous. Between the trimmed V and J ends, which lost 0 bases and 3 bases, there was a span of 7 bases. The CDR3 contains 14 residues. Germline assignment: CDR1 SGHDT and CDR2 YYEEEE. The CDR3, as DNA: TGTGCCAGCAGCTTGGACAGCAACAATCAGCCCCAGCATTTT. It translates to CASSLDSNNQPQHF.

This clonotype was seen more than once but under ten times. The genes are TRBV7-9 and TRBJ2-4; unclear D gene. The CDR3 has 12 amino acids. Germline lookup yields CDR1 SEHNR and CDR2 FQNEAQ (reference sequence). Deletions cut 1 base from V and 9 bases from J, with 7 bases between. The CDR3 DNA sequence: TGTGCCAGCAGCTTAGGCGAAAGCATTCAGTACTTC. This codes for CASSLGESIQYF.

This chain joins TRBV3-1 and TRBJ2-3; D is unresolved. The V gene lost 1 base and the J gene lost 2 bases, with 10 bases spanning the gap. CDR3 length: 15 residues. CDR1 and CDR2 from the germline V gene are LGHDT and YNNKEL (reference sequence). CDR3 residues: CASSQAALDTDTQYF. CDR3 DNA sequence: TGTGCCAGCAGCCAAGCGGCCCTCGACACAGATACGCAGTATTTT.

The V and J genes are TRBV24-1 and TRBJ2-1, with D possibly TRBD2 on 6 matching bases. Looked up from germline, CDR1 is KGHDR and CDR2 is SFDVKD. The CDR3 runs 12 residues. V was trimmed by 7 bases and J by 9 bases, leaving 12 bases between them. The CDR3 sequence is CATSSSVGEQFF. CDR3 nucleotides: TGTGCCACCAGCTCTAGCGTCGGTGAGCAGTTCTTC.

This clonotype was recorded at least ten times. The chain joins TRBV7-9 to TRBJ2-7; possible D gene TRBD2, 7 bases. V shed 5 bases and J shed 4 bases, with 18 bases lying between them. CDR3 length: 15 amino acids. Germline lookup yields CDR1 SEHNR and CDR2 FQNEAQ (reference sequence). CDR3 loop: CASSPGEGGLYEQYF. CDR3 DNA: TGTGCCAGCAGCCCCGGGGAGGGGGGGCTATACGAGCAGTACTTC.

The genes are TRBV24-1 and TRBJ1-2; a possible D gene is TRBD1 (5 bases). CDR1 and CDR2 (germline): KGHDR, SFDVKD. Deletions cut 7 bases from V and 6 bases from J, with 17 bases between. CDR3 size: 14 residues. The CDR3 DNA follows: TGTGCCACCAGCCGGGGGGATTCGACGAATGGCTACACCTTC. It specifies CATSRGDSTNGYTF.

As to this clonotype: Possible read error: a much larger clone is one base away. V usage is TRBV20-1 and J usage is TRBJ2-5, with D perhaps matching TRBD2 (6 bases). Per germline, CDR1 DFQATT and CDR2 SNEGSKA (reference sequence). This CDR3 has 11 residues. CDR3 sequence reads: CSARAGDSQCF. The DNA of the CDR3 is TGCAGTGCTAGAGCGGGGGACTCCCAGTGCTTC.

This clonotype showed up many times. The chain couples TRBV28 to TRBJ1-2; 8 nucleotides agree with TRBD1. The germline gives CDR1 MDHEN, CDR2 SYDVKM. The CDR3 covers 14 residues. V trimming: 10 bases; J trimming: 5 bases; junction bases outside the gene matches: 12. Written as DNA, the CDR3 is TGTGCCACCCAGAAAGCAGGGGGCGGGTATGGCTACACCTTC. This encodes CATQKAGGGYGYTF.

This clonotype occurred once. This may arise from a read error, as a much more abundant clone is one base away. The genes are TRBV2 and TRBJ1-1; D is unclear. Germline lookup yields CDR1 SNHLY and CDR2 FYNNEI. This CDR3 region has 14 residues. CDR3: CASSRISGNTDAFF. The DNA for the CDR3 is TGTGCCAGCAGTCGAATCTCGGGGAACACTGATGCTTTCTTT.

The rearrangement uses TRBV29-1 and TRBJ1-4, with D hard to call. Germline CDR1 is SQVTM and CDR2 is ANQGSEA. The ends were cut back, 2 bases at V and 2 bases at J, with 0 bases in the middle. This CDR3 has 11 amino acids. The CDR3 bases are TGCAGCGTTGAAACTAATGAAAAACTGTTTTTT. Translation gives CSVETNEKLFF.

This rearrangement joins TRBV6-2 or TRBV6-3 to TRBJ1-1; possibly TRBD1 for D (5 bases). Trimming shortened V by 6 bases and J by 0 bases, and 17 bases separated the two germline ends. Germline V gene sequence: CDR1 MNHEY, CDR2 SVGEGT. There are 16 residues in the CDR3. CDR3 loop: CASSPRRQFMNTEAFF. DNA of the CDR3: TGTGCCAGCAGCCCACGAAGACAGTTCATGAACACTGAAGCTTTCTTT.

This clonotype was seen ten or more times. The V and J genes are TRBV11-3 and TRBJ2-5, with D unresolved. V was trimmed by 6 bases and J by 9 bases, leaving 14 bases between them. This CDR3 has 12 residues. Germline V gene sequence: CDR1 SGHNT, CDR2 YENEEA. The CDR3 loop reads CASSRDPAAQYF. DNA for the CDR3: TGTGCCAGCAGTCGAGACCCGGCCGCCCAGTACTTC.

The V gene is TRBV12-3 or TRBV12-4, the J gene TRBJ2-3, with TRBD2 matching 11 bases. The CDR3 extends over 16 amino acids. V dropped 6 bases and J dropped 4; count of bases not matched to a gene: 9. The CDR3 sequence is CASRPLAGEGPDTQYF. The CDR3 bases are TGTGCCAGCAGACCACTAGCGGGAGAGGGCCCAGATACGCAGTATTTT.

This rearrangement joins TRBV7-9 to TRBJ1-1, with D unclear. The CDR3 loop spans 12 amino acids. V was trimmed by 4 bases and J by 5 bases, leaving 8 bases between them. CDR1 and CDR2 (germline): SEHNR, FQNEAQ (reference sequence). CDR3 sequence: CASSWGRTEAFF. The CDR3 bases are TGTGCCAGCAGCTGGGGTAGGACTGAAGCTTTCTTT.

This clonotype showed up just a few times. V gene TRBV6-1 combines with J gene TRBJ2-5; D is unclear. Trimming cost V 6 bases and J 4 bases, with 15 bases left between them. The CDR3 runs 14 residues. Germline V gives CDR1 MNHNS, CDR2 SASEGT. The CDR3 loop is CASSRVDSVETQYF. DNA of the CDR3: TGTGCCAGCAGCCGGGTTGATTCTGTAGAGACCCAGTACTTC.

This clonotype was counted many times. J is TRBJ1-1 and V is TRBV3-1, with no clear D. Germline values: CDR1 LGHDT, CDR2 YNNKEL (reference sequence). The CDR3 totals 14 residues. With 0 bases removed from V and 6 bases from J, the gap between germline ends came to 11 bases. CDR3 sequence: CASSQDLGWPEAFF. For the CDR3, the DNA is TGTGCCAGCAGCCAAGATCTGGGGTGGCCTGAAGCTTTCTTT.

V usage is TRBV10-1 and J usage is TRBJ2-3; 9 nucleotides line up with TRBD2. Germline V gene data show CDR1 as WNHNN and CDR2 as SYGVQD (reference sequence). The trim removed 6 bases at V and 5 bases at J, leaving 9 bases unmatched. The CDR3 is made up of 15 amino acids. Here the CDR3 DNA reads TGCGCCAGCAGCGACTTAGCGGGAGTACTAGATACGCAGTATTTT. Protein product: CASSDLAGVLDTQYF.

The chain is built from TRBV2 and TRBJ2-7; possibly TRBD1 for D (6 bases). The germline CDR1 and CDR2 sequences are SNHLY and FYNNEI. V was pared by 7 bases and J by 2 bases, with 12 bases between. The CDR3 spans 13 residues. CDR3 bases: TGTGCCAGCAACCCGACAGGTACCTACGAGCAGTACTTC. Protein product: CASNPTGTYEQYF. The full variable domain, rest sourced from reference TRBV2 and TRBJ2-7, is EPEVTQTPSHQVTQMGQEVILRCVPISNHLYFYWYRQILGQKVEFLVSFYNNEISEKSEIFDDQFSVERPDGSNFTLKIRSTKLEDSAMYFCASNPTGTYEQYFGPGTRLTVT.

This sequence joins TRBV5-1 and TRBJ2-3; 11 nucleotides match TRBD1. Germline V CDR1 and CDR2: SGHRS, YFSETQ. This CDR3 spans 15 amino acids. Unmatched junction bases numbered 4, after V lost 3 bases and J lost 4 bases. The CDR3, as DNA: TGCGCCAGCAGCTCCGGACAGGGGGCAGCAGATACGCAGTATTTT. It is translated as CASSSGQGAADTQYF.

This clonotype was found a few times. The rearrangement links TRBV20-1 to TRBJ1-5; perhaps TRBD1 as D (5 bases). The germline CDR1 and CDR2 sequences are DFQATT and SNEGSKA (reference sequence). The V end lost 2 bases, the J end lost 5 bases, and 10 bases lay between the germline ends. This CDR3 has 13 amino acids. The CDR3, as DNA: TGCAGTGCTAGACTTCAACAGGATCAGCCCCAGCATTTT. Amino acids: CSARLQQDQPQHF.

The J gene is TRBJ2-7, the V gene TRBV7-3, with TRBD2 identical over 8 bases. The CDR3 has 15 amino acids. The germline gives CDR1 SGHTA, CDR2 FQGTGA. V trimming: 2 bases; J trimming: 7 bases; junction bases outside the gene matches: 10. CDR3 protein: CASSLRAGEDNEQYF. The CDR3 nucleotides are TGTGCCAGCAGCTTACGAGCGGGAGAAGACAATGAGCAGTACTTC.

This clonotype has at least ten counts. The chain combines TRBV7-3 with TRBJ2-3; TRBD2 is a possible D gene (6 bases). The CDR3 extends over 14 amino acids. V lost 5 bases to trimming and J lost 7 bases, with 16 bases between them. CDR1 and CDR2 from the germline V gene are SGHTA and FQGTGA. Here the CDR3 DNA reads TGTGCCAGCAGCCGAGGACTACCGCCGAATACGCAGTATTTT. As protein: CASSRGLPPNTQYF.

The chain uses TRBV24-1 and TRBJ2-2; no clear D. V was clipped by 0 bases and J by 3 bases, with 10 bases between them. CDR1 is KGHDR and CDR2 is SFDVKD in the germline V gene. This CDR3 is built from 16 residues. In DNA form, the CDR3 reads TGTGCCACCAGTGATTTGCGGACGGCGTACACCGGGGAGCTGTTTTTT. Translated: CATSDLRTAYTGELFF.

This clonotype was seen only a few times. The chain joins TRBV29-1 to TRBJ2-3; 9 bases are shared with TRBD2. The ends lost 6 bases at V and 0 bases at J; junction bases unmatched: 1. Germline V gives CDR1 SQVTM, CDR2 ANQGSEA. This CDR3 is built from 13 residues. CDR3 protein: CSVTSGSTDTQYF. CDR3 DNA: TGCAGCGTCACTAGCGGGAGCACAGATACGCAGTATTTT.

In its sample, this clonotype was seen a few times. In nucleotides, the CDR3 is TGTGCCAGCAGCTTTAGTTCGGCGGGAACCTACCAAGAGACCCAGTACTTC. This codes for CASSFSSAGTYQETQYF. The V and J genes are TRBV7-8 and TRBJ2-5; a possible D gene is TRBD2 (6 bases). The CDR3 has 17 residues. Trimming took 3 bases from V and 0 from J, leaving 17 bases between them. The germline CDR1 and CDR2 sequences are SGHVS and FQNEAQ.

The genes are TRBV5-1 and TRBJ1-2; a possible D gene is TRBD1 (5 bases). V lost 6 bases, J lost 4 bases, and 13 bases lay in between. Germline-derived CDR1 and CDR2 are SGHRS and YFSETQ. The CDR3 is made up of 13 amino acids. CDR3 nucleotides: TGCGCCAGCAAGTTGGCAGGGTCCTATGGCTACACCTTC. Amino acids: CASKLAGSYGYTF.

The chain recombines TRBV30 with TRBJ1-5; D not certain. V lost 5 bases to trimming and J lost 4 bases, with 12 bases between them. The CDR3 loop spans 13 amino acids. Germline assignment: CDR1 GTSNPN and CDR2 SVGIG (reference sequence). CDR3 DNA sequence: TGTGCCTGGGCCCTATCCGGGAATCAGCCCCAGCATTTT. Translation gives CAWALSGNQPQHF.

This clonotype was seen a handful of times. V is TRBV11-3 and J is TRBJ2-7, with 7 bases that match TRBD1. Germline V gene data show CDR1 as SGHNT and CDR2 as YENEEA. The CDR3 runs to 17 residues. V dropped 1 base and J dropped 6; count of bases not matched to a gene: 15. The CDR3 loop is CASSLVRFETGSVEQYF. The CDR3 coding sequence is TGTGCCAGCAGCTTAGTCCGGTTCGAGACAGGGTCGGTCGAGCAGTACTTC.

Only a few counts were recorded for this clonotype. The V and J genes are TRBV6-1 and TRBJ2-3; a possible D gene is TRBD2 (6 bases). The V and J ends lost 5 bases and 4 bases respectively, with 13 bases between them. In germline, CDR1 is MNHNS, CDR2 SASEGT. This CDR3 region has 14 residues. CDR3: CASSRDLRADTQYF. CDR3 DNA sequence: TGTGCCAGCAGTCGGGACTTAAGGGCAGATACGCAGTATTTT.